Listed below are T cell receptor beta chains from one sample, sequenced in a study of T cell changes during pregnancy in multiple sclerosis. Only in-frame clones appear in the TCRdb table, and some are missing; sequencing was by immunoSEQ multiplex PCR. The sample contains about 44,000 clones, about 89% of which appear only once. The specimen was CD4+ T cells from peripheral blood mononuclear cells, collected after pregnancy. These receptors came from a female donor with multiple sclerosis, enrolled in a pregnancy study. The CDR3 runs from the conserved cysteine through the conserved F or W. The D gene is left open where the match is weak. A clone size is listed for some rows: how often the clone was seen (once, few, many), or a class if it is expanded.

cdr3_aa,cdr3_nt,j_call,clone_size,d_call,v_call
CASKGTSGSGRTQYF,TGTGCCAGCAAGGGGACTAGCGGGTCCGGGAGGACCCAGTACTTC,TRBJ2-5,.,TRBD2,TRBV6-1
CASSYSGQYGYTF,TGTGCCAGCAGTTACTCTGGGCAGTATGGCTACACCTTC,TRBJ1-2,.,.,TRBV6-5
CALGGANMANVLTF,TGTGCCTTGGGGGGGGCGAACATGGCCAACGTCCTGACTTTC,TRBJ2-6,.,.,TRBV30
CASSFSLGGGSYEQYF,TGTGCCAGCAGTTTCTCTTTGGGCGGGGGATCCTACGAGCAGTACTTC,TRBJ2-7,.,TRBD2,TRBV28
CASSQGPQGKNTEAFF,TGCGCCAGCAGCCAAGGACCCCAGGGCAAGAACACTGAAGCTTTCTTT,TRBJ1-1,.,.,TRBV4-1
CASVSPGNNQPQHF,TGTGCCTCCGTCTCCCCAGGGAACAATCAGCCCCAGCATTTT,TRBJ1-5,once,.,TRBV19
CASSRPGLALYNEQFF,TGTGCCAGCAGCAGACCGGGACTAGCGTTGTACAATGAGCAGTTCTTC,TRBJ2-1,.,TRBD2,TRBV7-2
CASSEESGTGGSFQYF,TGTGCCAGCAGTGAAGAATCGGGGACAGGGGGCAGCTTTCAGTACTTC,TRBJ2-4,.,TRBD1,TRBV6-1
CASSPRLAGADTQYF,TGTGCCAGCTCACCTCGACTAGCGGGGGCAGATACGCAGTATTTT,TRBJ2-3,.,TRBD2,TRBV18
CASSSTGGAGYGYTF,TGTGCCAGCAGCTCGACAGGGGGCGCGGGCTATGGCTACACCTTC,TRBJ1-2,few,TRBD1,TRBV7-2
CASSQDGTGGTEAFF,TGCGCCAGCAGCCAAGATGGGACAGGGGGGACTGAAGCTTTCTTT,TRBJ1-1,.,TRBD1,TRBV4-3
CASGPPSPSKETQYF,TGTGCTAGTGGTCCTCCGTCCCCCAGTAAAGAGACCCAGTACTTC,TRBJ2-5,.,.,TRBV12-5
CASSWDRVGDTQYF,TGTGCCAGCAGTTGGGACAGGGTAGGAGATACGCAGTATTTT,TRBJ2-3,.,TRBD1,TRBV6-6
CASSTRTGGDGYTF,TGTGCCAGTAGTACCCGGACAGGGGGCGATGGCTACACCTTC,TRBJ1-2,.,TRBD1,TRBV19
CASTPRQGKVYQETQYF,TGTGCCAGCACCCCGCGGCAGGGAAAGGTTTACCAAGAGACCCAGTACTTC,TRBJ2-5,.,.,TRBV28
CASRRQDGGYTF,TGTGCCAGCAGGAGACAGGACGGCGGCTACACCTTC,TRBJ1-2,.,.,TRBV5-4
CASSLASGGSSYEQYF,TGTGCCAGCAGCTTAGCGTCCGGTGGGAGCTCCTACGAGCAGTACTTC,TRBJ2-7,.,.,TRBV7-2
CASSLDRNVREQYF,TGCGCCAGCAGCTTGGACAGGAACGTCCGAGAGCAGTACTTC,TRBJ2-7,.,.,TRBV5-1
CASSPPTVTDGYTF,TGTGCCAGCTCACCGCCGACAGTTACCGATGGCTACACCTTC,TRBJ1-2,.,.,TRBV18
CASSLDRDRGEKLFF,TGTGCCAGCAGTCTTGACCGGGACAGAGGGGAAAAACTGTTTTTT,TRBJ1-4,.,TRBD1,TRBV28
CASSQSGQGTYGYTF,TGTGCCAGCTCACAATCGGGACAGGGTACCTATGGCTACACCTTC,TRBJ1-2,.,TRBD1,TRBV18
CASSPYRGRYYEQYF,TGTGCCAGCAGCCCCTACAGGGGAAGATACTACGAGCAGTACTTC,TRBJ2-7,.,TRBD1,TRBV11-1
CASTFSGRAEDTQYF,TGTGCCAGCACCTTCAGCGGGAGGGCCGAAGATACGCAGTATTTT,TRBJ2-3,once,TRBD2,TRBV6-1
CASSSVGPTSGRVTYEQYF,TGTGCCAGCAGTTCCGTAGGGCCGACTAGCGGGAGGGTAACCTACGAGCAGTACTTC,TRBJ2-7,.,TRBD2,TRBV28
CASKRGSGGRSGANVLTF,TGTGCCAGCAAGCGGGGGTCAGGGGGACGCTCTGGGGCCAACGTCCTGACTTTC,TRBJ2-6,few,.,TRBV2
CAISESAPDTQYF,TGTGCCATCAGTGAGTCGGCCCCAGATACGCAGTATTTT,TRBJ2-3,.,.,TRBV10-3
CASSERSGETQYF,TGTGCCAGCAGTGAACGGAGCGGAGAGACCCAGTACTTC,TRBJ2-5,few,.,TRBV7-6
CASSFIDRTNEKLFF,TGTGCCAGCAGTTTTATTGACAGGACCAATGAAAAACTGTTTTTT,TRBJ1-4,.,.,TRBV28
CASSLGTGGAGGYTF,TGTGCCAGCAGCTTGGGGACAGGGGGCGCGGGCGGCTACACCTTC,TRBJ1-2,.,TRBD1,TRBV5-6
CASSPRDRDNEQFF,TGTGCCAGCTCACCGCGGGACAGGGACAATGAGCAGTTCTTC,TRBJ2-1,medium-sized,TRBD1,TRBV18
CASRLGTGVLGNTEAFF,TGTGCCAGCAGACTCGGGACAGGGGTTTTAGGGAACACTGAAGCTTTCTTT,TRBJ1-1,few,TRBD1,TRBV27
CASSETLQGEAFF,TGTGCCAGCAGTGAAACCTTACAGGGTGAAGCTTTCTTT,TRBJ1-1,.,.,TRBV6-1
CASSQFTGTSYPGELFF,TGTGCCAGCAGCCAATTTACGGGGACTAGCTATCCCGGGGAGCTGTTTTTT,TRBJ2-2,.,TRBD2,TRBV14
CASSLPSTDTQYF,TGTGCCAGCAGCTTACCGAGCACAGATACGCAGTATTTT,TRBJ2-3,.,.,TRBV7-2
CASSLAGQGYTF,TGTGCCAGCAGCTTAGCGGGACAGGGCTACACCTTC,TRBJ1-2,.,TRBD1,TRBV7-8
CASSLIGNGETQYF,TGTGCCAGCAGTTTGATCGGGAATGGCGAGACCCAGTACTTC,TRBJ2-5,.,.,TRBV28
CASMSGASEETQYF,TGTGCCAGCATGTCAGGGGCCTCGGAAGAGACCCAGTACTTC,TRBJ2-5,.,.,TRBV25-1
CASSSHLRDNSYEQYF,TGTGCCAGCAGTTCGCATCTCCGGGACAACTCCTACGAGCAGTACTTC,TRBJ2-7,.,.,TRBV28
CASSLANGAYEQYF,TGTGCCAGCAGCTTAGCAAACGGAGCCTACGAGCAGTACTTC,TRBJ2-7,.,.,TRBV7-2
CASSLVPENEQFF,TGCGCCAGCAGCTTGGTCCCAGAAAATGAGCAGTTCTTC,TRBJ2-1,.,.,TRBV5-1